This passage covers 22 T cell receptor beta chains from one sample sequenced in a study of blood T cell repertoires in COVID-19. Libraries were prepared by immunoSEQ multiplex PCR; TCRdb keeps only in-frame clonotypes and omits some of them. There are some 22,000 clones in the sample; roughly 88% occur only once, and roughly 22% lies in the top ten. Sequencing used peripheral blood. Source of these receptors: a man in his 70s in a cohort sampled during active COVID-19.

The chain links TRBV18 to TRBJ2-3; 8 bases map to TRBD2. This CDR3 region has 16 residues. Per germline, CDR1 KGHSH and CDR2 LQKENI. V shed 2 bases, J shed 1 base, and the junction held 5 bases outside the gene matches. The CDR3 DNA sequence: TGTGCCAGCTCACCAGGAAGCGGGAGCGGCACAGATACGCAGTATTTT. As protein: CASSPGSGSGTDTQYF.

The chain uses TRBV28 and TRBJ1-5, with 11 bases lining up with TRBD1. The CDR3 is made up of 15 amino acids. After removal of 7 bases from V and 7 bases from J, the junction contained 9 bases not matched to a gene. Germline CDR1 reads MDHEN; CDR2 reads SYDVKM. CDR3 region: CASTDGQGARQPQHF. The CDR3 DNA reads TGTGCCAGCACCGATGGACAGGGGGCGAGGCAGCCCCAGCATTTT.

The CDR3 region is CASSQGVTSGIPYEQYF. In DNA form, the CDR3 reads TGTGCCAGCAGCCAAGGGGTGACTAGCGGGATTCCGTACGAGCAGTACTTC. The rearrangement links TRBV4-2 to TRBJ2-7; 11 bases match TRBD2. Unmatched junction bases numbered 9, after V lost 1 base and J lost 4 bases. CDR1 and CDR2 from the germline V gene are LGHNA and YNFKEQ. The CDR3 extends over 17 amino acids.

The chain uses TRBV28 and TRBJ2-1, with 9 bases that match TRBD1. The germline gives CDR1 MDHEN, CDR2 SYDVKM. The CDR3 runs to 16 residues. V lost 5 bases to trimming and J lost 6 bases; unmatched junction nucleotides: 11. CDR3 protein: CASSTLGQGLGNEQFF. CDR3 nucleotides: TGTGCCAGCAGTACTCTCGGACAGGGGCTGGGCAATGAGCAGTTCTTC.

This chain links TRBV24-1 with TRBJ2-3; D is ambiguous. Germline V lookup: CDR1 KGHDR, CDR2 SFDVKD. This CDR3 has 16 amino acids. V lost 4 bases, J lost 5 bases, and 18 bases lay in between. This CDR3 reads CATSEGLVWRGDTQYF. CDR3 DNA sequence: TGTGCCACCAGTGAAGGTTTAGTCTGGCGCGGAGATACGCAGTATTTT.

The V gene is TRBV18, the J gene TRBJ2-7; a possible D gene is TRBD2 (5 bases). Looked up from germline, CDR1 is KGHSH and CDR2 is LQKENI. The V end lost 4 bases, the J end lost 7 bases, and 14 bases lay between the germline ends. CDR3 length: 13 residues. CDR3 coding DNA: TGTGCCAGCTCACAGGCAGGAGGTAGGGAGCAGTACTTC. Its translation is CASSQAGGREQYF.

The chain couples TRBV11-1 to TRBJ1-1; maybe TRBD1 (6 bases). CDR3 length: 16 amino acids. V dropped 1 base and J dropped 5 bases, with 17 bases sitting between them. Looked up from germline, CDR1 is SGHAT and CDR2 is FQDESV (reference sequence). DNA for the CDR3: TGTGCCAGCAGCTTAGGTATAACAGGGAGACGGACTGAAGCTTTCTTT. Residues: CASSLGITGRRTEAFF.

V and J are TRBV4-3 and TRBJ2-5; weak D call: TRBD2 (6 bases). This CDR3 has 12 residues. Trimming left V 6 bases short and J 7 bases short, with 12 bases between. Germline CDR1 reads LGHNA; CDR2 reads YSLEER. The CDR3 spells CASRAGGATQYF. For the CDR3, the DNA is TGCGCCAGCAGGGCCGGAGGGGCGACCCAGTACTTC.

V and J are TRBV29-1 and TRBJ1-1, with a weak D call TRBD1 (5 bases). The V gene lost 5 bases and the J gene lost 3 bases, with 10 bases spanning the gap. The length of the CDR3 is 12 residues. CDR1 SQVTM and CDR2 ANQGSEA come from the germline V gene. The CDR3 nucleotides are TGCAGCGTTCAACGGGGGTACACTGAAGCTTTCTTT. This sequence encodes CSVQRGYTEAFF.

This sequence joins TRBV18 and TRBJ1-1, with 8 bases aligning to TRBD1. Trimming took 5 bases from V and 5 from J; bases not matched to a gene: 10. The V gene's germline CDR1 is KGHSH and CDR2 LQKENI. The length of the CDR3 is 15 residues. The CDR3 region has the DNA TGTGCCAGCTCAGGGACAGGTTTGGTCAAAACTGAAGCTTTCTTT. Encoded protein: CASSGTGLVKTEAFF.

V usage is TRBV4-3 and J usage is TRBJ2-3; D is perhaps TRBD2 (6 bases). The ends were cut back, 0 bases at V and 2 bases at J, with 12 bases in the middle. CDR3 length: 16 amino acids. Germline CDR1 reads LGHNA; CDR2 reads YSLEER. The CDR3 nucleotides read TGCGCCAGCAGCCAAGATTTCACGGGGGTCACAGATACGCAGTATTTT. Protein: CASSQDFTGVTDTQYF.

The table lists this clone with a count of one. The rearrangement links TRBV5-1 to TRBJ2-1, with a weak D call TRBD2 (5 bases). This CDR3 is built from 16 residues. V was cut by 3 bases and J by 3 bases, with 16 bases left in between. Germline CDR1 and CDR2: SGHRS and YFSETQ. CDR3 coding DNA: TGCGCCAGCAGCTCCGGAGGCGGTAGTAACTACAATGAGCAGTTCTTC. This codes for CASSSGGGSNYNEQFF.

V and J are TRBV5-1 and TRBJ2-5, with 7 bases lining up with TRBD1. This CDR3 has 14 residues. The ends lost 0 bases at V and 6 bases at J; junction bases unmatched: 5. Germline V gene sequence: CDR1 SGHRS, CDR2 YFSETQ. The DNA of the CDR3 is TGCGCCAGCAGCTTGGGACAGGGTTGGAAGACCCAGTACTTC. Translated: CASSLGQGWKTQYF.

V is TRBV5-1 and J is TRBJ1-1; 7 bases match TRBD1. CDR3 length: 13 amino acids. The trim removed 4 bases at V and 4 bases at J, leaving 4 bases unmatched. In germline, CDR1 is SGHRS, CDR2 YFSETQ. CDR3 coding DNA: TGCGCCAGCAGCCGAAGACAGGGCACTGAAGCTTTCTTT. Residues: CASSRRQGTEAFF.

This chain joins TRBV2 and TRBJ2-1, with 7 bases matching TRBD1. CDR1 and CDR2 from the germline V gene are SNHLY and FYNNEI. This CDR3 comprises 15 residues. Losses at the gene ends were 7 bases for V and 0 bases for J; bases not matched to a gene: 6. In nucleotides, the CDR3 is TGTGCCAGCAAACACAGGGGAATCTCCTACAATGAGCAGTTCTTC. This encodes CASKHRGISYNEQFF.

V is TRBV11-2 and J is TRBJ2-1; 9 nucleotides line up with TRBD2. This CDR3 contains 17 residues. V was pared by 0 bases and J by 9 bases, with 12 bases of the junction left unmatched. Germline V CDR1 and CDR2: SGHAT, FQNNGV. The CDR3 sequence: CASSLDLSGRRRAEQFF. As DNA, the CDR3 is TGTGCCAGCAGCTTAGATCTTAGCGGGAGAAGGCGCGCTGAGCAGTTCTTC.

This clone appeared a few times. The V and J genes are TRBV18 and TRBJ1-3, with D perhaps matching TRBD1 (6 bases). The V gene lost 6 bases and the J gene lost 4 bases, with 19 bases spanning the gap. The CDR3 spans 16 residues. CDR1 KGHSH and CDR2 LQKENI come from the germline V gene. Here the CDR3 reads CASSTTNRVSGNTIYF. Written as DNA, the CDR3 is TGTGCCAGCTCCACCACTAACAGGGTGTCCGGAAACACCATATATTTT.

The chain combines TRBV6-5 with TRBJ2-1; D gene ambiguous. V lost 7 bases to trimming and J lost 7 bases, with 11 bases between them. From germline, CDR1 is MNHEY and CDR2 SVGAGI. The CDR3 extends over 12 amino acids. The CDR3 sequence is CASIRMANEQFF. The CDR3 DNA reads as TGTGCCAGCATTCGAATGGCAAATGAGCAGTTCTTC.

V and J are TRBV11-2 and TRBJ2-2, with 9 bases that match TRBD2. Trimming removed 5 bases from V and 4 bases from J; junction bases left unmatched: 8. CDR3 length: 16 amino acids. Germline V gene data show CDR1 as SGHAT and CDR2 as FQNNGV. The CDR3 loop is CASSPRAGGGTGELFF. CDR3 coding DNA: TGTGCCAGCAGCCCCAGGGCGGGAGGGGGCACCGGGGAGCTGTTTTTT. Full variable domain (rest looked up from reference TRBV11-2 and TRBJ2-2): EAGVAQSPRYKIIEKRQSVAFWCNPISGHATLYWYQQILGQGPKLLIQFQNNGVVDDSQLPKDRFSAERLKGVDSTLKIQPAKLEDSAVYLCASSPRAGGGTGELFFGEGSRLTVL.

The chain joins TRBV5-6 to TRBJ2-7, with TRBD2 matching over 9 bases. Germline CDR1 and CDR2: SGHDT and YYEEEE. Unmatched junction bases numbered 10, after V lost 0 bases and J lost 3 bases. The CDR3 contains 17 residues. The chain's CDR3 is CASSLGGGRALNYEQYF. The CDR3 DNA follows: TGTGCCAGCAGCTTGGGTGGCGGGAGGGCCCTCAACTACGAGCAGTACTTC. Looking up the rest from reference TRBV5-6 and TRBJ2-7 gives the full variable domain: DAGVTQSPTHLIKTRGQQVTLRCSPKSGHDTVSWYQQALGQGPQFIFQYYEEEERQRGNFPDRFSGHQFPNYSSELNVNALLLGDSALYLCASSLGGGRALNYEQYFGPGTRLTVT.

The chain links TRBV7-9 to TRBJ2-1, with 7 bases identical to TRBD2. The germline gives CDR1 SEHNR, CDR2 FQNEAQ (reference sequence). The V gene end was trimmed by 0 bases and the J gene end by 1 base; junction bases not matched to a gene: 6. This CDR3 comprises 17 residues. CDR3 DNA sequence: TGTGCCAGCAGCTTAGCAGGTGCGGGAGTGTCCTACAATGAGCAGTTCTTC. Encoded protein: CASSLAGAGVSYNEQFF.

This chain connects TRBV5-1 to TRBJ2-5, with 11 nucleotides matching TRBD2. With 2 bases clipped from V and 5 bases from J, the junction kept 5 bases outside the gene matches. This CDR3 is built from 15 residues. The germline V gene encodes CDR1 SGHRS and CDR2 YFSETQ. CDR3 amino acids: CASSFTSGSWETQYF. The CDR3 DNA reads as TGCGCCAGCAGCTTCACTAGCGGGAGTTGGGAGACCCAGTACTTC.